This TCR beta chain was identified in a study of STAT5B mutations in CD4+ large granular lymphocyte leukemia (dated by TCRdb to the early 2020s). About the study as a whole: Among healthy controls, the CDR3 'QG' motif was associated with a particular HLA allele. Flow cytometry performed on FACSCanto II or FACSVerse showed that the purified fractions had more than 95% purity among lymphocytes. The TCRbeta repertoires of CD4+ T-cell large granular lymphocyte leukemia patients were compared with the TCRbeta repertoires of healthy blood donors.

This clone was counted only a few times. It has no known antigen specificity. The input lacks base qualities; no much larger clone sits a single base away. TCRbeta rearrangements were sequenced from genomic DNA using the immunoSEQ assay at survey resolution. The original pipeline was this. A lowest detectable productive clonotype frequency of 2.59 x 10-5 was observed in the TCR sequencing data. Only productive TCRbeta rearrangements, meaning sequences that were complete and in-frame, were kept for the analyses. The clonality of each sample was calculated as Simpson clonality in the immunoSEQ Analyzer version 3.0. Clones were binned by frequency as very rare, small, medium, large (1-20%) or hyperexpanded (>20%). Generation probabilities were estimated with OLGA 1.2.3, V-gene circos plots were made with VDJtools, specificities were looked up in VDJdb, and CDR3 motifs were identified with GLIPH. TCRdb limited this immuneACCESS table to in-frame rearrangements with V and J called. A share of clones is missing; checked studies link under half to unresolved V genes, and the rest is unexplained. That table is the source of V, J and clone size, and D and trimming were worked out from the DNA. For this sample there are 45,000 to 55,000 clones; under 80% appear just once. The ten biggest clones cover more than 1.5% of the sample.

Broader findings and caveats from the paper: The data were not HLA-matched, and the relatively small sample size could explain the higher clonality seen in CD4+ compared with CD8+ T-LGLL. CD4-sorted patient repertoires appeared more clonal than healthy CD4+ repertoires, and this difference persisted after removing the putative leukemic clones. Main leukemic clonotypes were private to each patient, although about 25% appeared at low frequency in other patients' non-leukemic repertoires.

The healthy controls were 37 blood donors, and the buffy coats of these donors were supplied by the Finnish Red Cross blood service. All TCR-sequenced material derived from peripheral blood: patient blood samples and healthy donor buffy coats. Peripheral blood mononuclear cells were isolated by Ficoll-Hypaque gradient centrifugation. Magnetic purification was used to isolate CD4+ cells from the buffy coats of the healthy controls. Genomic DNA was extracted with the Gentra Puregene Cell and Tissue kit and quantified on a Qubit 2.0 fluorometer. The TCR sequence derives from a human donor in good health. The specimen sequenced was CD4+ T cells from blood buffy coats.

The base sequence is TGTGCCAGCAGCGGAAGCGGGGACAACTCTGGAAACACCATATATTTT. It translates as CASSGSGDNSGNTIYF. The sequence is built from TRBV9 and TRBJ1-3, and possibly TRBD1, on 6 matching bases. Trimming takes 3 bases from V and 0 bases from J, and the germline ends sit 13 bases apart. The germline V gene yields SGDLS for CDR1 and YYNGEE for CDR2. From its cysteine to its phenylalanine, the CDR3 spans 16 amino acids. Solely the CDR3 DNA is kept, with 48 bases framed from the first base. Where the CDR3 stops, the reference TRBV9 and TRBJ1-3 genes take over; the full variable domain is DSGVTQTPKHLITATGQRVTLRCSPRSGDLSVYWYQQSLDQGLQFLIQYYNGEERAKGNILERFSAQQFPDLHSELNLSSLELGDSALYFCASSGSGDNSGNTIYFGEGSWLTVV.